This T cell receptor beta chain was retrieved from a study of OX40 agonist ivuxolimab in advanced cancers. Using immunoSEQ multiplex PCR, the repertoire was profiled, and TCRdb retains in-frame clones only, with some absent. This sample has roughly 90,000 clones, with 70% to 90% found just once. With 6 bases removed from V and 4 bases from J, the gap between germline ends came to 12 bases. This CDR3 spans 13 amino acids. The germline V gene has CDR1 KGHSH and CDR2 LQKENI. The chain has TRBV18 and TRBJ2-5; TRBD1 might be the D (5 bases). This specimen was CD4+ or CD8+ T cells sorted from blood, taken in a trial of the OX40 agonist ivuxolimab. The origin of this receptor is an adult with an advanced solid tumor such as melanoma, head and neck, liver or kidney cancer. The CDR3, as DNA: TGTGCCAGCTCGCCAGGGTTGCTAGAGACCCAGTACTTC. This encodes CASSPGLLETQYF.